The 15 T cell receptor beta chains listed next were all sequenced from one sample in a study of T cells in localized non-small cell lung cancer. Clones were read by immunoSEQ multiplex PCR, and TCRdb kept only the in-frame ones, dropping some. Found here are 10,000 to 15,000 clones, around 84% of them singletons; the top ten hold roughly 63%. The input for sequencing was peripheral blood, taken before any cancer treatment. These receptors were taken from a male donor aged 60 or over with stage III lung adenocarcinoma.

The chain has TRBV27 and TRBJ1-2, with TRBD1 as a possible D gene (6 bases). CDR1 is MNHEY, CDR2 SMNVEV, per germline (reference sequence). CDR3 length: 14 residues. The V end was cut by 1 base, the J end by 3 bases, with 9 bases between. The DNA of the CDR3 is TGTGCCAGCAGTTTATTGGGGGCTGACTATGGCTACACCTTC. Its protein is CASSLLGADYGYTF.

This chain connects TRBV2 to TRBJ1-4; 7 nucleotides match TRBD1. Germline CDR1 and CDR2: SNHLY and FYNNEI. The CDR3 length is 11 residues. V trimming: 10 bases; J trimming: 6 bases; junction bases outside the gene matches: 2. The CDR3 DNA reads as TGTGCCACCAGGGGGGATGAAAAACTGTTTTTT. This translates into CATRGDEKLFF.

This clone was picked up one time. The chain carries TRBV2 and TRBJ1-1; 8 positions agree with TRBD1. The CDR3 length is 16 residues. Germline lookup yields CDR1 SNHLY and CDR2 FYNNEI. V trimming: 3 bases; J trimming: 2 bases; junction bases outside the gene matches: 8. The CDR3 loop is CASSDYTGGENTEAFF. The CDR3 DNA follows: TGTGCCAGCAGTGATTATACAGGGGGTGAAAACACTGAAGCTTTCTTT.

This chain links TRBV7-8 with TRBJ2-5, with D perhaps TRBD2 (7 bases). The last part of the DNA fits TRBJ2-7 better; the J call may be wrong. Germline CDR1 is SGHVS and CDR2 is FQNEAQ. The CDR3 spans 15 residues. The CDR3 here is CASSLRGAGAYEQYF. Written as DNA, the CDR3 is TGTGCCAGCAGCTTAAGGGGGGCGGGGGCCTACGAGCAGTACTTC.

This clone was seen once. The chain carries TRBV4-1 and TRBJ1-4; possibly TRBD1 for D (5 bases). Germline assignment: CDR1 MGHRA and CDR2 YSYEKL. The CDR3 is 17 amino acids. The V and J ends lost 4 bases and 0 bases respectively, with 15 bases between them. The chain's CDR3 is CASSPWVWGTTNEKLFF. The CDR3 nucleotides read TGCGCCAGCAGCCCGTGGGTGTGGGGGACAACTAATGAAAAACTGTTTTTT.

CDR3 bases: TGCGCCAGCAGCCAAGTGGATCGTTATACCGGGGAGCTGTTTTTT. The encoded protein is CASSQVDRYTGELFF. J is TRBJ2-2 and V is TRBV4-1; D unclear. Trimming pared 1 base from V and 5 bases from J, leaving 11 bases between. Germline lookup yields CDR1 MGHRA and CDR2 YSYEKL. CDR3 size: 15 residues.

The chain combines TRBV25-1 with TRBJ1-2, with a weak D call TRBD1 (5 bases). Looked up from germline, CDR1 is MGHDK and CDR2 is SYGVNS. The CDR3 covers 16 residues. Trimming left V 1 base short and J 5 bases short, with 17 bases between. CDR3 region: CASSESGGLGPYGYTF. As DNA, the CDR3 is TGTGCCAGCAGTGAATCGGGGGGACTGGGTCCTTATGGCTACACCTTC.

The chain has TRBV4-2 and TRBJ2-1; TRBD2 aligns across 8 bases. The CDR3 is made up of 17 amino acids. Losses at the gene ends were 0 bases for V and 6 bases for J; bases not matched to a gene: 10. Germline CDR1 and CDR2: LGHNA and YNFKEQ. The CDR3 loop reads CASSQDPASGFGNEQFF. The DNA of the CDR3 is TGTGCCAGCAGCCAAGATCCTGCTAGCGGGTTCGGCAATGAGCAGTTCTTC.

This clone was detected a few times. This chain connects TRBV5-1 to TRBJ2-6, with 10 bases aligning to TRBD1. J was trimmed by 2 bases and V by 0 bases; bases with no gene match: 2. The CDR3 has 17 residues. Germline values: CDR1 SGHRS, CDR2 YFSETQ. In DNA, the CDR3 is TGCGCCAGCAGCTTGGTAGACAGGGGGCCTGGGGCCAACGTCCTGACTTTC. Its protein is CASSLVDRGPGANVLTF.

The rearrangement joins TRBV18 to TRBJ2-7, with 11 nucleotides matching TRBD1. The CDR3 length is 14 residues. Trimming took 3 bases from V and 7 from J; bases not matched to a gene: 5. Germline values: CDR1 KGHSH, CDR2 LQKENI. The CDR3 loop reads CASSPGQGGGEQYF. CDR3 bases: TGTGCCAGCTCACCGGGACAGGGGGGCGGGGAGCAGTACTTC.

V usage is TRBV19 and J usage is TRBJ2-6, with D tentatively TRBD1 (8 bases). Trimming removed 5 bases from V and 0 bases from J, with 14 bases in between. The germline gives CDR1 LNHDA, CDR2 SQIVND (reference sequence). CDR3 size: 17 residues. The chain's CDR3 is CASSVQGGSSGANVLTF. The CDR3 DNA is TGTGCCAGTAGTGTACAGGGGGGGAGCTCTGGGGCCAACGTCCTGACTTTC.

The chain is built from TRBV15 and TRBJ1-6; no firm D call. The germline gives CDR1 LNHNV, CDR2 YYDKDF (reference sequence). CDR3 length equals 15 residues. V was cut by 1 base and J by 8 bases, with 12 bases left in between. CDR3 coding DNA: TGTGCCACCAGCAGAGTGTGGAGCACGGATTCACCCCTCCACTTT. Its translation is CATSRVWSTDSPLHF.

The DNA of the CDR3 is TGTGCCAGCAGAGGTTTGGGCAACAGGCTAACTCAGCCCCAGCATTTT. Translating gives CASRGLGNRLTQPQHF. The V gene is TRBV27, the J gene TRBJ1-5; tentative D call: TRBD1 (5 bases). The V end lost 6 bases, the J end lost 6 bases, and 21 bases lay between the germline ends. The CDR3 is 16 residues long. Germline V gene lookup returns CDR1 MNHEY and CDR2 SMNVEV (reference sequence).

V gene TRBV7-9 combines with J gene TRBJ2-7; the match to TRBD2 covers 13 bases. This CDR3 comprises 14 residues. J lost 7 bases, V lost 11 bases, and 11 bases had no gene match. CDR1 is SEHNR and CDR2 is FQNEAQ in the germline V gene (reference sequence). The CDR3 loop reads CAGGLAGPLGEQYF. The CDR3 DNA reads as TGTGCCGGGGGACTAGCGGGGCCCCTAGGGGAGCAGTACTTC. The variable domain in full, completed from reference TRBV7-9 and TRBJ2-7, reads DTGVSQNPRHKITKRGQNVTFRCDPISEHNRLYWYRQTLGQGPEFLTYFQNEAQLEKSRLLSDRFSAERPKGSFSTLEIQRTEQGDSAMYLCAGGLAGPLGEQYFGPGTRLTVT.

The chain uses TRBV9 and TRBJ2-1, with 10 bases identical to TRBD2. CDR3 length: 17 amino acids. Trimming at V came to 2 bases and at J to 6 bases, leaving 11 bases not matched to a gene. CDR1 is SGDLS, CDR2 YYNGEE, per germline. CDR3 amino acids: CASSVLLAGSGSNEQFF. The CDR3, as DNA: TGTGCCAGCAGCGTCCTACTAGCGGGATCAGGCTCCAATGAGCAGTTCTTC.